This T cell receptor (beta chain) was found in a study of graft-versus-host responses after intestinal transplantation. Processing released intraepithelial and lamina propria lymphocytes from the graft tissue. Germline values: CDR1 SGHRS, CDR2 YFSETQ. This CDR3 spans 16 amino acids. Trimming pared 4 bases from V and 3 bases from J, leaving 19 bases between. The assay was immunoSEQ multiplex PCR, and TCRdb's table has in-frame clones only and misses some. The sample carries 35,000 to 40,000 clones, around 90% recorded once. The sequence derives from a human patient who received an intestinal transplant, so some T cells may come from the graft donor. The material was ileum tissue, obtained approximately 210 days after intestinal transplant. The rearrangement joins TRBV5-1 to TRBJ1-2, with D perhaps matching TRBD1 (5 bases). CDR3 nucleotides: TGCGCCAGCAGCCCTCGTCCCAGGGAGGGGCACTATGGCTACACCTTC. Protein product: CASSPRPREGHYGYTF.